These 5 T cell receptor beta chains were all obtained from the same sample, sequenced in a study of blood T cell repertoires in COVID-19. The assay was immunoSEQ multiplex PCR, and TCRdb's table has in-frame clones only and misses some. Of roughly 150,000 clones listed, 79% are singletons. Sequenced input: PBMCs or T cells enriched from blood (not recorded which). These receptors came from a woman between 70 and 85 years old in a cohort exposed to, infected with or recovered from COVID-19 (not recorded which).

This clone showed up just once. The chain has TRBV11-2 and TRBJ2-5, with D unclear. The CDR3 consists of 14 residues. Between the trimmed V and J ends, which lost 4 bases and 5 bases, there was a span of 14 bases. The germline V gene encodes CDR1 SGHAT and CDR2 FQNNGV. CDR3 nucleotide sequence: TGTGCCAGCAGCTGGAGTTCGTACGTCGAGACCCAGTACTTC. This encodes CASSWSSYVETQYF.

V and J are TRBV4-2 and TRBJ2-3, with D perhaps matching TRBD2 (6 bases). CDR1 and CDR2 from the germline V gene are LGHNA and YNFKEQ. V shed 5 bases and J shed 2 bases, with 17 bases lying between them. CDR3 length: 16 amino acids. DNA for the CDR3: TGTGCCAGCAGCGTTCCCGGGACTTCCGACACAGATACGCAGTATTTT. Amino acids: CASSVPGTSDTDTQYF.

V is TRBV14 and J is TRBJ2-3; the D gene is possibly TRBD2 (5 bases). The germline V and J ends were trimmed by 1 base and 1 base, with 12 bases remaining between them. Germline V lookup: CDR1 SGHDN, CDR2 FVKESK. This CDR3 contains 16 residues. The CDR3 reads CASSQGRIGGTDTQYF. The CDR3 DNA sequence: TGTGCCAGCAGCCAAGGGAGGATTGGAGGCACAGATACGCAGTATTTT. Drawing the rest from reference TRBV14 and TRBJ2-3, the complete variable domain is EAGVTQFPSHSVIEKGQTVTLRCDPISGHDNLYWYRRVMGKEIKFLLHFVKESKQDESGMPNNRFLAERTGGTYSTLKVQPAELEDSGVYFCASSQGRIGGTDTQYFGPGTRLTVL.

The rearrangement joins TRBV7-2 to TRBJ2-2, with a tentative D call TRBD1 (6 bases). V was cut by 8 bases and J by 1 base, with 8 bases left in between. The CDR3 extends over 13 amino acids. CDR1 and CDR2 (germline): SGHTA, FQGNSA. The CDR3 sequence is CASATGNTGELFF. The CDR3 coding sequence is TGTGCCAGCGCGACAGGGAACACCGGGGAGCTGTTTTTT.

This sequence joins TRBV12-3 or TRBV12-4 and TRBJ1-5; TRBD1 aligns across 7 bases. The CDR3 spans 13 residues. V was clipped by 3 bases and J by 6 bases; unmatched bases: 2. The CDR3 DNA reads TGTGCCAGCAGTTTGGCAGGGGGTCAGCCCCAGCATTTT. Translation: CASSLAGGQPQHF.